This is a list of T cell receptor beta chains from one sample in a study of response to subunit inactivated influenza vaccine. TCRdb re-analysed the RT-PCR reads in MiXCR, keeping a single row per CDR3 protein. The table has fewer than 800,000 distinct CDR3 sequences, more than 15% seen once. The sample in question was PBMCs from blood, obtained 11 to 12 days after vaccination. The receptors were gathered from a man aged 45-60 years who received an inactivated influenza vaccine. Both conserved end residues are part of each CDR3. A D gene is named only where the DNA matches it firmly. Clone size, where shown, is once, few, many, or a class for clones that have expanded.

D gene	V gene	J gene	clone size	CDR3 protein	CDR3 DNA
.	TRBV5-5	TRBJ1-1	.	CASSSQLNTEAFF	TGTGCCAGCAGCTCCCAGCTTAACACTGAAGCTTTCTTT
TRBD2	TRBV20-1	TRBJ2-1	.	CSAREGLAGGPEFF	TGCAGTGCTAGAGAAGGACTAGCGGGGGGGCCCGAGTTCTTC
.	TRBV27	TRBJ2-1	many	CASRNFGGYNEQFF	TGTGCCAGCAGAAATTTCGGCGGCTACAATGAGCAGTTCTTC
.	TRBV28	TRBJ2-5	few	CASSLRPVPETQYF	TGTGCCAGCAGTTTACGGCCGGTCCCAGAGACCCAGTACTTC
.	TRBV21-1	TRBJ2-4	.	CASSKADLLAKNIQYF	TGTGCCAGCAGCAAAGCAGATCTTTTAGCCAAAAACATTCAGTACTTC
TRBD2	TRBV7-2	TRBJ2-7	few	CASSAGLAGYEQYF	TGTGCCAGCAGCGCCGGACTAGCGGGGTACGAGCAGTACTTC
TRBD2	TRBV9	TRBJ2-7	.	CASSVTPAGGSYEQYF	TGTGCCAGCAGCGTCACCCCGGCGGGGGGTTCCTACGAGCAGTACTTC
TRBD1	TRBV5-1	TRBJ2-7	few	CASSLSDRVNEQYF	TGCGCCAGCAGCTTATCGGACAGGGTCAACGAGCAGTACTTC
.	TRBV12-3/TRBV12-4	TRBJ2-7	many	CASSLGPGEQYF	TGTGCCAGCAGTCTAGGACCTGGCGAGCAGTACTTC
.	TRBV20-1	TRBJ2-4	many	CSARDRLTVGGAKNIQYF	TGCAGTGCTAGAGATCGTTTAACGGTCGGAGGAGCCAAAAACATTCAGTACTTC
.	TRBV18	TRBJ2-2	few	CASSPQGQNTGELFF	TGTGCCAGCTCACCACAGGGACAGAACACCGGGGAGCTGTTTTTT
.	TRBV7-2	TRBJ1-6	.	CASSLATTENSPLHF	TGTGCCAGCAGCTTAGCAACGACGGAAAATTCACCCCTCCACTTT
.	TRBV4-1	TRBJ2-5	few	CASSQDRGRDLGTQYF	TGCGCCAGCAGCCAAGATCGGGGCAGGGACCTTGGGACCCAGTACTTC
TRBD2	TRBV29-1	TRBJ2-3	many	CSVVASGSSTDTQYF	TGCAGCGTTGTAGCTAGCGGGTCTAGCACAGATACGCAGTATTTT
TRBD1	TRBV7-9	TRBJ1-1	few	CASSRPPQGALTEAFF	TGTGCCAGCAGCCGGCCCCCGCAGGGGGCCTTAACTGAAGCTTTCTTT
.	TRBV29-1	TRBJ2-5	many	CSVEISVGRQETQYF	TGCAGCGTTGAGATTAGCGTTGGACGGCAAGAGACCCAGTACTTC
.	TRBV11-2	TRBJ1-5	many	CASSLDRGRPQHF	TGTGCCAGCAGCTTAGATCGAGGCCGGCCCCAGCATTTT
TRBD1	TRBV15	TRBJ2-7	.	CATRSDRAGEQYF	TGTGCCACCCGGTCCGACAGGGCAGGCGAGCAGTACTTC
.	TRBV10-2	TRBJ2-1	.	CASSESGLVNEQFF	TGCGCCAGCAGTGAGTCTGGGTTAGTCAATGAGCAGTTCTTC
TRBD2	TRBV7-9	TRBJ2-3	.	CASSPFRGGETDTQYF	TGTGCCAGCAGCCCCTTCCGGGGGGGAGAGACAGATACGCAGTATTTT
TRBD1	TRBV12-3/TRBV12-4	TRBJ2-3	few	CASSLGTGRTDTQYF	TGTGCCAGCAGTTTAGGGACAGGGCGCACAGATACGCAGTATTTT
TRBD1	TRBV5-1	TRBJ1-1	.	CASSLGGYKRTGEAFF	TGCGCCAGCAGCTTGGGGGGGTATAAACGGACAGGTGAAGCTTTCTTT
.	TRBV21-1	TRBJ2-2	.	CASSKLPAAFNRGLLAGTGELFF	TGTGCCAGCAGCAAACTCCCGGCCGCTTTCAACAGGGGGCTACTCGCGGGCACCGGGGAGCTGTTTTTT
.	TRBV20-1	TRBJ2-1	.	CSARKAGLNFNNEQFF	TGCAGTGCTAGAAAGGCGGGACTGAACTTTAACAATGAGCAGTTCTTC
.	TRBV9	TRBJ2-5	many	CASSPTGRKETQYF	TGTGCCAGCAGCCCTACAGGGAGGAAAGAGACCCAGTACTTC
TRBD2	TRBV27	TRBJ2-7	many	CASRLAGSSYEQYF	TGTGCCAGCAGGCTAGCGGGGAGTTCCTACGAGCAGTACTTC
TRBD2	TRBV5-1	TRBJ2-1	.	CASSKAVAGYNEQFF	TGCGCCAGCAGCAAGGCGGTAGCGGGGTACAATGAGCAGTTCTTC
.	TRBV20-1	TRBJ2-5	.	CSARDPGQETQYF	TGCAGTGCTAGAGATCCAGGTCAAGAGACCCAGTACTTC
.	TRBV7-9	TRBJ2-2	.	CASSGLGERTGELFF	TGTGCCAGCAGCGGCTTGGGGGAAAGGACCGGGGAGCTGTTTTTT
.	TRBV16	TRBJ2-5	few	CASSQHLQTQYF	TGTGCCAGCAGCCAGCACCTCCAGACCCAGTACTTC
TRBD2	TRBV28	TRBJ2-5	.	CASSFGLAGGEETQYF	TGTGCCAGCAGTTTTGGTCTAGCGGGAGGGGAAGAGACCCAGTACTTC
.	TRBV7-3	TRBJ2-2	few	CASSRSGAPNTGELFF	TGTGCCAGCAGCCGTTCGGGAGCCCCGAACACCGGGGAGCTGTTTTTT
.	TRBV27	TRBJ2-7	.	CASSLRVGAVGGEQYF	TGTGCCAGCAGTTTAAGGGTGGGGGCTGTGGGCGGCGAGCAGTACTTC